The 20 T cell receptor beta chains below all came from one sample that was sequenced in a study of cytomegalovirus exposure and HLA in healthy donors. With 60 Vbeta and 13 Jbeta primers, the PCR was carried out. Method: immunoSEQ multiplex PCR; TCRdb's copy keeps in-frame clones and lacks some. The data show around 67,000 clones, roughly 80% seen once. Sequences were obtained from PBMCs. Receptors originate from a woman aged 25 to 39 in good health and CMV-seropositive.

The gene calls are TRBV11-2 and TRBJ2-5, with 10 nucleotides matching TRBD1. The J call is doubtful: the DNA matches TRBJ2-7 better. The germline V gene has CDR1 SGHAT and CDR2 FQNNGV. The CDR3 runs 15 residues. The CDR3 loop is CASSLVGQGEYEQYF. The CDR3, as DNA: TGTGCCAGCAGCTTAGTAGGACAGGGGGAATACGAGCAGTACTTC.

Here the CDR3 DNA reads TGTGCCACCAGCGACGGGCTAGCGGGGGAGCAGTTCTTC. Encoded protein: CATSDGLAGEQFF. The rearrangement links TRBV15 to TRBJ2-1; 9 bases map to TRBD2. The germline gives CDR1 LNHNV, CDR2 YYDKDF (reference sequence). The CDR3 is made up of 13 amino acids. Unmatched junction bases numbered 6, after V lost 5 bases and J lost 10 bases. The full variable domain, rest sourced from reference TRBV15 and TRBJ2-1, is DAMVIQNPRYQVTQFGKPVTLSCSQTLNHNVMYWYQQKSSQAPKLLFHYYDKDFNNEADTPDNFQSRRPNTSFCFLDIRSPGLGDTAMYLCATSDGLAGEQFFGPGTRLTVL.

The V call is TRBV5-1, the J call TRBJ2-4, with 10 nucleotides matching TRBD2. The CDR3 runs to 14 residues. Germline assignment: CDR1 SGHRS and CDR2 YFSETQ. The V segment lost 4 bases and the J segment 8 bases; nucleotides outside the gene matches: 6. In DNA form, the CDR3 reads TGCGCCAGCAGCCCGAGGACTAGCGGTGACATTCAGTACTTC. Translation gives CASSPRTSGDIQYF.

The chain is built from TRBV19 and TRBJ1-5; 8 bases map to TRBD1. V lost 5 bases to trimming and J lost 0 bases; unmatched junction nucleotides: 12. The CDR3 contains 18 residues. Looked up from germline, CDR1 is LNHDA and CDR2 is SQIVND (reference sequence). This CDR3 reads CASSAGRTGTYSNQPQHF. The CDR3 nucleotides read TGTGCCAGTAGTGCCGGAAGGACAGGGACCTATAGCAATCAGCCCCAGCATTTT.

The chain links TRBV7-2 to TRBJ2-7; D is possibly TRBD1 (7 bases). In germline, CDR1 is SGHTA, CDR2 FQGNSA. CDR3 length equals 15 residues. Trimming took 4 bases from V and 3 from J, leaving 16 bases between them. In DNA form, the CDR3 reads TGTGCCAGCAGCTACCAGGGGGAGGCTCTCTACGAGCAGTACTTC. Residues: CASSYQGEALYEQYF.

V is TRBV9 and J is TRBJ1-2; D not resolved. The germline V gene encodes CDR1 SGDLS and CDR2 YYNGEE. Trimming took 0 bases from V and 2 from J, leaving 11 bases between them. This CDR3 region has 15 residues. The CDR3 reads CASSVGMTANYGYTF. In DNA form, the CDR3 reads TGTGCCAGCAGCGTAGGAATGACTGCGAACTATGGCTACACCTTC. Together with reference TRBV9 and TRBJ1-2, the CDR3 gives the full variable domain: DSGVTQTPKHLITATGQRVTLRCSPRSGDLSVYWYQQSLDQGLQFLIQYYNGEERAKGNILERFSAQQFPDLHSELNLSSLELGDSALYFCASSVGMTANYGYTFGSGTRLTVV.

The rearrangement links TRBV6-6 to TRBJ1-3; TRBD1 matches at 8 bases. V was clipped by 6 bases and J by 4 bases; unmatched bases: 2. The CDR3 extends over 13 amino acids. Germline V lookup: CDR1 MNHNY, CDR2 SVGAGI (reference sequence). CDR3 residues: CASRRDRGNTIYF. As DNA, the CDR3 is TGTGCCAGCAGACGGGACAGGGGAAACACCATATATTTT.

This clone was seen just once. As DNA, the CDR3 is TGTGCCAGCAGTCAGGGGGATCAGCCCCAGCATTTT. Encoded protein: CASSQGDQPQHF. V is TRBV21-1 and J is TRBJ1-5; the listed D gene, TRBD1, was not tested against the DNA. TRBV21-1 is described as a pseudogene. The CDR3 contains 12 residues.

The V gene is TRBV6-1, the J gene TRBJ2-1; 11 bases agree with TRBD2. Unmatched junction bases numbered 6, after V lost 7 bases and J lost 7 bases. This CDR3 comprises 14 residues. Germline-derived CDR1 and CDR2 are MNHNS and SASEGT. CDR3 residues: CASTIAGGRNEQFF. The CDR3 nucleotides read TGTGCCAGCACTATAGCGGGAGGGAGAAATGAGCAGTTCTTC.

V gene TRBV7-8 combines with J gene TRBJ1-5, with TRBD1 as a possible D gene (5 bases). This CDR3 contains 18 residues. V lost 5 bases and J lost 4, with 24 bases in between. From germline, CDR1 is SGHVS and CDR2 FQNEAQ. CDR3 sequence reads: CASSPPLRGDIRNQPQHF. CDR3 bases: TGTGCCAGCAGCCCCCCCCTTCGGGGGGATATTCGAAATCAGCCCCAGCATTTT.

The chain has TRBV7-6 and TRBJ2-3; 7 nucleotides agree with TRBD2. Germline trimming cut 5 bases from V and 1 base from J; bases unmatched to any gene: 9. This CDR3 contains 16 residues. Germline CDR1 is SGHVS and CDR2 is FNYEAQ. The CDR3 region has the DNA TGTGCCAGCAGCCCATCACTAGCGAGGGGCACAGATACGCAGTATTTT. This sequence encodes CASSPSLARGTDTQYF.

V usage is TRBV2 and J usage is TRBJ1-2, with D possibly matching TRBD1 (6 bases). Trimming cost V 6 bases and J 8 bases, with 22 bases left between them. Germline CDR1 SNHLY, CDR2 FYNNEI. The CDR3 runs to 15 residues. CDR3 DNA sequence: TGTGCCAGCAGAGCCTCGGACAGCCGGTCGGGCGGCTACACCTTC. Its translation is CASRASDSRSGGYTF.

The genes are TRBV15 and TRBJ2-7; weak D call: TRBD1 (6 bases). The CDR3 runs 17 residues. V was shortened by 3 bases and J by 3 bases, with 21 bases between the two germline ends. Germline values: CDR1 LNHNV, CDR2 YYDKDF (reference sequence). The CDR3 protein is CATSRNKQGHPHYEQYF. For the CDR3, the DNA is TGTGCCACCAGCAGGAACAAACAGGGACACCCTCACTACGAGCAGTACTTC.

This clone was counted a few times. The V call is TRBV10-1, the J call TRBJ1-1, with 8 bases that match TRBD1. The CDR3 runs to 15 residues. The trim removed 3 bases at V and 1 base at J, leaving 4 bases unmatched. CDR1 and CDR2 from the germline V gene are WNHNN and SYGVQD (reference sequence). The CDR3 DNA sequence: TGCGCCAGCAGTGATCCCGGACAGGGGAACACTGAAGCTTTCTTT. Protein product: CASSDPGQGNTEAFF.

The chain joins TRBV10-3 to TRBJ2-3; TRBD1 agrees at 7 bases. The CDR3 runs 14 residues. Germline CDR1 and CDR2: ENHRY and SYGVKD. J gave up 9 bases and V 6 bases, and 12 bases lay outside the gene matches. CDR3 region: CAISGTEFTRTQYF. CDR3 nucleotides: TGTGCCATCAGCGGGACAGAATTCACAAGGACGCAGTATTTT.

This clone was observed a few times. Here the CDR3 reads CASSLPRGGQYF. For the CDR3, the DNA is TGTGCCAGCAGTCTCCCTCGGGGAGGGCAGTACTTC. The chain couples TRBV28 to TRBJ2-7; tentatively, D is TRBD2 (6 bases). V lost 5 bases and J 9 bases, leaving 14 bases between the germline ends. CDR1 and CDR2 (germline): MDHEN, SYDVKM. The CDR3 has 12 amino acids.

There are a few counts of this clone. The chain links TRBV7-9 to TRBJ2-7, with D possibly matching TRBD1 (6 bases). The CDR3 loop spans 13 amino acids. CDR1 is SEHNR and CDR2 is FQNEAQ in the germline V gene (reference sequence). Trimming cost V 5 bases and J 8 bases, with 16 bases left between them. The CDR3 DNA reads as TGTGCCAGCAGCGACGGGACACCCGACAAGCAGTACTTC. It encodes CASSDGTPDKQYF.

The V call is TRBV4-1, the J call TRBJ2-7; D might be TRBD1 (6 bases). This CDR3 contains 17 residues. Germline CDR1 MGHRA, CDR2 YSYEKL. Trimming cost V 0 bases and J 6 bases, with 21 bases left between them. The CDR3 DNA reads TGCGCCAGCAGCCAAGAGGAATTGAGGATGACCAGGGGCGAGCAGTACTTC. Translated: CASSQEELRMTRGEQYF.

The CDR3 nucleotides read TGCGCCAGCAGTGAGAGCGGACCGAACTACGAGCAGTACTTC. Its translation is CASSESGPNYEQYF. This chain uses TRBV10-1 with TRBJ2-7; maybe TRBD2 (5 bases). Deletions cut 2 bases from V and 3 bases from J, with 11 bases between. The V gene's germline CDR1 is WNHNN and CDR2 SYGVQD (reference sequence). This CDR3 spans 14 amino acids.

This clone was seen a single time. This rearrangement joins TRBV15 to TRBJ1-2; 9 bases fit TRBD1. Trimming took 5 bases from V and 8 from J; bases not matched to a gene: 9. CDR1 and CDR2 (germline): LNHNV, YYDKDF (reference sequence). CDR3 length: 14 amino acids. The CDR3 DNA reads as TGTGCCACCAGCGAAGCCGGGACAGGGATGGGCTACACCTTC. Translating gives CATSEAGTGMGYTF.